One sample yielded the 30 T cell receptor beta chains listed below, sequenced in a study of T cells in Graves' hyperthyroidism and ophthalmopathy. The investigators amplified TCR beta CDR3 regions from RNA transcripts. The TCR CDR3 first-round RT-PCR relied on the HTBI primer set. TCRdb used MiXCR to reprocess the multiplex PCR reads, holding one entry per CDR3 protein. This table has more than 350,000 distinct CDR3 sequences, 12% to 15% appearing once. The material sequenced was blood. These receptors came from a woman aged 60-75 years with Graves' ophthalmopathy.

This clonotype was observed at least ten times. J is TRBJ2-3 and V is TRBV6-1, with TRBD2 identical over 9 bases. The CDR3 is 16 residues long. Germline V gives CDR1 MNHNS, CDR2 SASEGT. V was pared by 5 bases and J by 5 bases, with 11 bases of the junction left unmatched. This CDR3 reads CASSQDSGGRGDTQYF. CDR3 bases: TGTGCCAGCAGTCAAGATAGCGGGGGAAGGGGAGATACGCAGTATTTT.

This clonotype was seen repeatedly, ten times or more. The V and J genes are TRBV11-2 and TRBJ2-4; perhaps TRBD2 as D (6 bases). Trimming stripped 5 bases from V and 8 bases from J, with 19 bases between. This CDR3 is built from 15 residues. The V gene's germline CDR1 is SGHAT and CDR2 FQNNGV. The CDR3 nucleotides are TGTGCCAGCAGCCACGCCGCGGGGCGCGAGTACATTCAGTACTTC. Its protein product is CASSHAAGREYIQYF.

Ten or more counts support this clonotype. The chain employs TRBV12-3 or TRBV12-4 and TRBJ2-5, with 8 bases lining up with TRBD1. J was trimmed by 4 bases and V by 6 bases; bases with no gene match: 7. The CDR3 length is 14 residues. The CDR3 loop reads CASSGQGSGETQYF. CDR3 DNA: TGTGCCAGCAGCGGACAGGGATCGGGAGAGACCCAGTACTTC.

This clonotype was seen many times. The chain is built from TRBV28 and TRBJ2-5; 8 bases match TRBD2. The CDR3 has 17 amino acids. J was trimmed by 4 bases and V by 2 bases; bases with no gene match: 12. The germline V gene encodes CDR1 MDHEN and CDR2 SYDVKM. The CDR3 DNA is TGTGCCAGCAGTTTAGGGCCGTTGTCGGGAGGGGGAGAGACCCAGTACTTC. Its protein product is CASSLGPLSGGGETQYF.

The V call is TRBV28, the J call TRBJ2-3, with 8 bases fitting TRBD2. Looked up from germline, CDR1 is MDHEN and CDR2 is SYDVKM. V lost 5 bases and J lost 1; bases outside the gene matches: 2. The CDR3 sequence is 14 residues long. This CDR3 is CASSEAGGTDTQYF. In DNA form, the CDR3 reads TGTGCCAGCAGTGAAGCGGGAGGCACAGATACGCAGTATTTT.

This clonotype was found many times. This sequence joins TRBV11-3 and TRBJ2-2; D tentatively reads TRBD1 or TRBD2 (6 bases each). The germline CDR1 and CDR2 sequences are SGHNT and YENEEA. The germline V and J ends were trimmed by 1 base and 8 bases, with 11 bases remaining between them. CDR3 length: 14 residues. The CDR3 spells CASSLAGAGGELFF. CDR3 nucleotide sequence: TGTGCCAGCAGCTTAGCGGGGGCTGGAGGGGAGCTGTTTTTT.

At least ten counts were recorded for this clonotype. The chain couples TRBV6-2 or TRBV6-3 to TRBJ1-1; TRBD1 is a possible D gene (5 bases). The ends were cut back, 7 bases at V and 3 bases at J, with 12 bases in the middle. The CDR3 extends over 13 amino acids. CDR1 is MNHEY and CDR2 is SVGEGT in the germline V gene. The CDR3 DNA is TGTGCCAGCATCGGGGGAGGGGACACTGAAGCTTTCTTT. It is translated as CASIGGGDTEAFF.

At least ten counts were recorded for this clonotype. The rearrangement uses TRBV11-2 and TRBJ2-2; 7 bases match TRBD1. J gave up 0 bases and V 5 bases, and 6 bases lay outside the gene matches. CDR3 length: 16 residues. Germline assignment: CDR1 SGHAT and CDR2 FQNNGV. As DNA, the CDR3 is TGTGCCAGCAGCCGTTTAGGGACAGCGAACACCGGGGAGCTGTTTTTT. It encodes CASSRLGTANTGELFF.

This clonotype was found a few times. V is TRBV11-2 and J is TRBJ2-7; 11 bases fit TRBD2. Germline V gives CDR1 SGHAT, CDR2 FQNNGV. Trimming took 1 base from V and 1 from J; bases not matched to a gene: 3. The CDR3 extends over 16 amino acids. The CDR3 sequence is CASSLAGLAASYEQYF. CDR3 in DNA: TGTGCCAGCAGCTTAGCGGGACTAGCGGCTTCCTACGAGCAGTACTTC.

This clonotype was counted ten times or more. The V gene is TRBV27, the J gene TRBJ1-1; D gene uncertain. Deletions cut 8 bases from V and 4 bases from J, with 11 bases between. The CDR3 totals 12 residues. The germline V gene encodes CDR1 MNHEY and CDR2 SMNVEV (reference sequence). As DNA, the CDR3 is TGTGCCAGCGGCCCACGGGGCACTGAAGCTTTCTTT. Protein sequence: CASGPRGTEAFF.

As for this clonotype: With a much larger clone just one base away, this may be a read error. The CDR3 DNA reads TGTGCCAGCTGCGGTTTGGCGCCAGATACGCAGTATTTT. This encodes CASCGLAPDTQYF. The chain links TRBV6-1 to TRBJ2-3; D uncertain. The CDR3 covers 13 residues. In germline, CDR1 is MNHNS, CDR2 SASEGT. V lost 8 bases to trimming and J lost 4 bases, with 13 bases between them.

This rearrangement joins TRBV7-7 to TRBJ2-1; TRBD2 matches at 7 bases. The length of the CDR3 is 15 residues. After removal of 3 bases from V and 7 bases from J, the junction contained 9 bases not matched to a gene. CDR1 SSHAT and CDR2 FNYEAQ come from the germline V gene (reference sequence). CDR3: CASSLGVGGLNEQFF. For the CDR3, the DNA is TGTGCCAGCAGCTTGGGGGTCGGGGGGTTGAATGAGCAGTTCTTC.

This clonotype was observed many times. The chain links TRBV28 to TRBJ1-2; possibly TRBD1 for D (5 bases). Germline CDR1 MDHEN, CDR2 SYDVKM. The CDR3 sequence is 15 residues long. Trimming took off 1 base at V and 3 bases at J, with 12 bases between the two ends. DNA for the CDR3: TGTGCCAGCAGTTTATTGGGACCCAGTCACTATGGCTACACCTTC. This sequence encodes CASSLLGPSHYGYTF.

At least ten counts were recorded for this clonotype. The genes are TRBV28 and TRBJ2-6, with 7 bases lining up with TRBD1. CDR3 length equals 16 residues. Trimming removed 5 bases from V and 4 bases from J; junction bases left unmatched: 8. CDR1 is MDHEN, CDR2 SYDVKM, per germline. The CDR3 region is CASSPRDRAGANVLTF. The CDR3 nucleotides read TGTGCCAGCAGTCCCCGCGACAGGGCGGGGGCCAACGTCCTGACTTTC.

The rearrangement uses TRBV7-9 and TRBJ2-3; D uncertain. Trimming removed 5 bases from V and 5 bases from J, with 8 bases in between. The CDR3 is 12 amino acids. Germline CDR1 SEHNR, CDR2 FQNEAQ (reference sequence). The CDR3 sequence is CASSHRGDTQYF. The CDR3 region has the DNA TGTGCCAGCAGCCACCGAGGAGATACGCAGTATTTT.

This clonotype was seen many times. The rearrangement uses TRBV2 and TRBJ2-5; a weak D match, TRBD1 (5 bases). The V gene lost 6 bases and the J gene lost 2 bases, with 10 bases spanning the gap. The germline CDR1 and CDR2 sequences are SNHLY and FYNNEI. The CDR3 is made up of 13 amino acids. The CDR3 DNA sequence: TGTGCCAGCAGCGTGACAGCGCAAGAGACCCAGTACTTC. As protein: CASSVTAQETQYF.

CDR3 sequence: CASRRTANYGYTF. The DNA for the CDR3 is TGTGCCAGCAGGAGGACAGCCAACTATGGCTACACCTTC. This chain connects TRBV2 to TRBJ1-2; perhaps TRBD1 as D (6 bases). Germline V gene sequence: CDR1 SNHLY, CDR2 FYNNEI. The CDR3 runs to 13 residues. V was cut by 6 bases and J by 2 bases, with 10 bases left in between.

This clonotype showed up many times. The rearrangement joins TRBV7-9 to TRBJ2-5; 13 nucleotides align to TRBD2. Germline trimming cut 2 bases from V and 0 bases from J; bases unmatched to any gene: 3. There are 17 residues in the CDR3. Germline-derived CDR1 and CDR2 are SEHNR and FQNEAQ (reference sequence). The CDR3 is CASSLYGTSGNQETQYF. The CDR3 region has the DNA TGTGCCAGCAGCTTATACGGGACTAGCGGGAACCAAGAGACCCAGTACTTC.

The rearrangement links TRBV19 to TRBJ2-1, with 12 bases aligning to TRBD1. CDR1 and CDR2 (germline): LNHDA, SQIVND (reference sequence). The V gene end was trimmed by 1 base and the J gene end by 0 bases; junction bases not matched to a gene: 7. The CDR3 totals 19 residues. The CDR3 DNA reads as TGTGCCAGTAGTATAGGTGGGACAGGGGGCTCGAGCTCCTACAATGAGCAGTTCTTC. Encoded protein: CASSIGGTGGSSSYNEQFF. The entire variable domain, with the rest obtained from reference TRBV19 and TRBJ2-1, is as follows: DGGITQSPKYLFRKEGQNVTLSCEQNLNHDAMYWYRQDPGQGLRLIYYSQIVNDFQKGDIAEGYSVSREKKESFPLTVTSAQKNPTAFYLCASSIGGTGGSSSYNEQFFGPGTRLTVL.

This clonotype occurred a few times. V gene TRBV6-1 combines with J gene TRBJ2-7; 9 bases map to TRBD2. CDR1 and CDR2 (germline): MNHNS, SASEGT. CDR3 length equals 13 residues. J lost 1 base, V lost 8 bases, and 3 bases had no gene match. For the CDR3, the DNA is TGTGCCAGCGCTAGCGGGAAATCCTACGAGCAGTACTTC. Translating it yields CASASGKSYEQYF.

This clonotype came up many times. The chain employs TRBV3-1 and TRBJ2-1; 11 bases fit TRBD2. The CDR3 covers 15 residues. J lost 8 bases, V lost 1 base, and 4 bases had no gene match. The germline V gene encodes CDR1 LGHDT and CDR2 YNNKEL (reference sequence). CDR3: CASSQGLAGPDEQFF. For the CDR3, the DNA is TGTGCCAGCAGCCAAGGACTAGCGGGACCTGATGAGCAGTTCTTC.

This clonotype was counted a few times. The CDR3 sequence is CSARQLAGGGSYNEQFF. The CDR3 DNA follows: TGCAGTGCTAGACAACTAGCGGGAGGGGGGTCCTACAATGAGCAGTTCTTC. The chain links TRBV20-1 to TRBJ2-1, with TRBD2 matching over 13 bases. With 2 bases clipped from V and 1 base from J, the junction kept 5 bases outside the gene matches. There are 17 residues in the CDR3. CDR1 is DFQATT and CDR2 is SNEGSKA in the germline V gene (reference sequence).

This chain links TRBV3-1 with TRBJ2-1; D might be TRBD2 (5 bases). The CDR3 loop spans 15 amino acids. V lost 4 bases and J lost 6, with 16 bases in between. Looked up from germline, CDR1 is LGHDT and CDR2 is YNNKEL (reference sequence). The chain's CDR3 is CASSPRGSDTNEQFF. The CDR3 bases are TGTGCCAGCAGCCCCCGGGGTAGCGATACCAATGAGCAGTTCTTC.

This clonotype occurred many times. The V gene is TRBV5-1, the J gene TRBJ2-3, with TRBD1 matching 7 bases. The CDR3 totals 15 residues. CDR1 and CDR2 (germline): SGHRS, YFSETQ. V was pared by 4 bases and J by 2 bases, with 7 bases of the junction left unmatched. The CDR3 DNA is TGCGCCAGCAGCCACCTCACAGGGGTCACAGATACGCAGTATTTT. Translation gives CASSHLTGVTDTQYF.

Many counts were recorded for this clonotype. The rearrangement joins TRBV2 to TRBJ2-1; tentative D call: TRBD2 (7 bases). Trimming took 7 bases from V and 0 from J, leaving 16 bases between them. The germline V gene has CDR1 SNHLY and CDR2 FYNNEI. The CDR3 runs 16 residues. The CDR3: CASTADAGASYNEQFF. In DNA form, the CDR3 reads TGTGCCAGCACCGCGGATGCGGGGGCCTCCTACAATGAGCAGTTCTTC.

This clonotype showed up many times. The chain links TRBV6-5 to TRBJ2-5; D gene ambiguous. Trimming left V 0 bases short and J 1 base short, with 9 bases between. The CDR3 runs 15 residues. Germline values: CDR1 MNHEY, CDR2 SVGAGI. This chain's CDR3 is CASSYSWRFQETQYF. The DNA for the CDR3 is TGTGCCAGCAGTTACTCGTGGCGATTCCAAGAGACCCAGTACTTC.

This clonotype was recorded many times. CDR3 protein: CASSLRSIGTDTQYF. DNA of the CDR3: TGTGCCAGCAGCCTCAGGAGTATCGGCACAGATACGCAGTATTTT. The V and J genes are TRBV7-2 and TRBJ2-3; D is uncertain. Deletions cut 5 bases from V and 1 base from J, with 13 bases between. CDR1 is SGHTA, CDR2 FQGNSA, per germline. The CDR3 runs 15 residues.

The genes are TRBV6-9 and TRBJ2-1, with 9 bases that match TRBD2. V trimming: 6 bases; J trimming: 8 bases; junction bases outside the gene matches: 20. Germline CDR1 is MNHGY and CDR2 is SVAAGI. The CDR3 contains 18 residues. The CDR3 bases are TGTGCCAGCAGATACACAGGGGTTGGCGCGGGAGGGCCCGATGAGCAGTTCTTC. The encoded protein is CASRYTGVGAGGPDEQFF.

V is TRBV6-1 and J is TRBJ2-7; unclear D gene. Trimming took off 6 bases at V and 7 bases at J, with 4 bases between the two ends. CDR1 is MNHNS, CDR2 SASEGT, per germline. This CDR3 contains 9 residues. The CDR3, as DNA: TGTGCCAGCAGAAGTGAGCAGTACTTC. Translated: CASRSEQYF.

This clonotype was seen only a few times. The DNA of the CDR3 is TGTGCCAGCAGCGTAGGCGCAGGGCTTCAAGAGACCCAGTACTTC. As protein: CASSVGAGLQETQYF. The V call is TRBV9, the J call TRBJ2-5, with D maybe TRBD1 (5 bases). The V and J ends lost 0 bases and 2 bases respectively, with 11 bases between them. The CDR3 is made up of 15 amino acids. Germline lookup yields CDR1 SGDLS and CDR2 YYNGEE.